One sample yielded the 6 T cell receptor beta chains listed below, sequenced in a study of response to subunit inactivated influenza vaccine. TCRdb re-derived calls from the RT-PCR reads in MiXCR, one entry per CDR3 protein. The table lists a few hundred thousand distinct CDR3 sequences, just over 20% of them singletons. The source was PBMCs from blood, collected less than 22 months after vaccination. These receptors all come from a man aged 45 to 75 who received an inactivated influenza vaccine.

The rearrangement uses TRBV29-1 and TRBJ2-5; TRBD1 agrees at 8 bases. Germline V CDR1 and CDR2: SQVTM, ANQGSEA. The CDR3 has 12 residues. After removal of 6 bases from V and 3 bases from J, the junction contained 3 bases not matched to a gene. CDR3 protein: CSVDRGKETQYF. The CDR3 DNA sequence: TGCAGCGTCGACAGGGGTAAAGAGACCCAGTACTTC.

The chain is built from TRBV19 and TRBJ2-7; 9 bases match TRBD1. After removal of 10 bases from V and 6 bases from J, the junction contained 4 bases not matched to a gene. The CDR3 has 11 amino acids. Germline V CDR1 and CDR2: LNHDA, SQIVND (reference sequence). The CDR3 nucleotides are TGTGCCACCCGGGACAGGGCCGAGCAGTACTTC. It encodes CATRDRAEQYF.

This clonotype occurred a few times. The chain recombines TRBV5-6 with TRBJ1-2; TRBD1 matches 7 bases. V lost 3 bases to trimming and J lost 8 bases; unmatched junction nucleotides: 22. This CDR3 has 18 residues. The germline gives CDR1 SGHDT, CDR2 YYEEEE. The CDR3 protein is CASSSARPSDRQPSGYTF. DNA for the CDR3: TGTGCCAGCAGCTCCGCAAGACCTTCGGACAGGCAACCCTCAGGCTACACCTTC. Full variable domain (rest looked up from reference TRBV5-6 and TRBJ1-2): DAGVTQSPTHLIKTRGQQVTLRCSPKSGHDTVSWYQQALGQGPQFIFQYYEEEERQRGNFPDRFSGHQFPNYSSELNVNALLLGDSALYLCASSSARPSDRQPSGYTFGSGTRLTVV.

The DNA of the CDR3 is TGTGCCAGCAGCTTAGTAGGGATCTCTAACTATGGCTACACCTTC. Its translation: CASSLVGISNYGYTF. V usage is TRBV7-2 and J usage is TRBJ1-2; no firm D call. Trimming pared 1 base from V and 0 bases from J, leaving 9 bases between. The CDR3 length is 15 residues. Germline CDR1 SGHTA, CDR2 FQGNSA.

The CDR3 loop is CAWTPPSFVNTEAFF. CDR3 nucleotide sequence: TGTGCCTGGACCCCCCCCAGCTTCGTGAACACTGAAGCTTTCTTT. The chain employs TRBV30 and TRBJ1-1, with unresolved D. CDR3 length: 15 amino acids. Germline V CDR1 and CDR2: GTSNPN, SVGIG (reference sequence). Deletions cut 4 bases from V and 0 bases from J, with 15 bases between.

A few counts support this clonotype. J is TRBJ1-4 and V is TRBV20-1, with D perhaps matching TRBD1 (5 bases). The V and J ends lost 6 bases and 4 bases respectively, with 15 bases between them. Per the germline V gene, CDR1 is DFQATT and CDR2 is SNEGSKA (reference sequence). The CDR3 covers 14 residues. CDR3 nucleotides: TGCAGTGCCGAAGGGGATTGGGTTAATGAAAAACTGTTTTTT. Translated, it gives CSAEGDWVNEKLFF.